The 15 T cell receptor beta chains presented below share a single source sample, sequenced in a study of OX40 agonist ivuxolimab in advanced cancers. Measured with immunoSEQ multiplex PCR; TCRdb has only the in-frame clones, and not every one. Here the sample spans about 47,000 clones, less than 90% being singletons. The sample here was CD4+ or CD8+ T cells sorted from blood, taken in a trial of the OX40 agonist ivuxolimab. Receptors were obtained from an adult with an advanced solid tumor such as melanoma, head and neck, liver or kidney cancer.

The chain carries TRBV29-1 and TRBJ2-5; D uncertain. Deletions cut 1 base from V and 5 bases from J, with 8 bases between. The CDR3 consists of 12 residues. Looked up from germline, CDR1 is SQVTM and CDR2 is ANQGSEA. The CDR3: CSVEGVGETQYF. The CDR3, as DNA: TGCAGCGTTGAAGGGGTTGGGGAGACCCAGTACTTC.

The chain has TRBV27 and TRBJ2-7; D is unresolved. Trimming removed 4 bases at V and 1 base at J, with 14 bases between. From germline, CDR1 is MNHEY and CDR2 SMNVEV (reference sequence). The CDR3 runs 15 residues. The CDR3 DNA is TGTGCCAGCAGTTGGGTAGGTTCTCCGTCCTACGAGCAGTACTTC. Its translation is CASSWVGSPSYEQYF.

V gene TRBV6-4 combines with J gene TRBJ2-1; the match to TRBD2 covers 8 bases. This CDR3 spans 15 amino acids. J was trimmed by 5 bases and V by 6 bases; bases with no gene match: 9. Germline CDR1 reads MRHNA; CDR2 reads SNTAGT. The CDR3: CASSPISGANNEQFF. CDR3 coding DNA: TGTGCCAGCAGCCCCATTAGCGGGGCTAACAATGAGCAGTTCTTC.

J is TRBJ1-6 and V is TRBV6-1, with D possibly matching TRBD1 (5 bases). The V end lost 2 bases, the J end lost 6 bases, and 8 bases lay between the germline ends. The CDR3 totals 14 residues. The germline V gene has CDR1 MNHNS and CDR2 SASEGT. The DNA for the CDR3 is TGTGCCAGCAGTGAATGGGGCGGTAATTCACCCCTCCACTTT. It codes for CASSEWGGNSPLHF.

This chain joins TRBV7-9 and TRBJ2-3, with 8 bases identical to TRBD1. CDR3 size: 16 residues. V lost 5 bases, J lost 1 base, and 8 bases stayed unmatched. The V gene's germline CDR1 is SEHNR and CDR2 FQNEAQ (reference sequence). Here the CDR3 reads CASSGGTGSRTDTQYF. CDR3 coding DNA: TGTGCCAGCAGCGGGGGGACAGGATCACGCACAGATACGCAGTATTTT.

This clone is a singleton in its sample. This rearrangement joins TRBV19 to TRBJ1-2; D possibly corresponds to TRBD1 (5 bases). Germline lookup yields CDR1 LNHDA and CDR2 SQIVND (reference sequence). This CDR3 is built from 16 residues. V shed 8 bases and J shed 3 bases, with 22 bases lying between them. CDR3 in amino acids: CASYHPWGTTYYGYTF. The DNA for the CDR3 is TGTGCCAGTTACCACCCATGGGGGACTACCTACTATGGCTACACCTTC.

The chain employs TRBV10-3 and TRBJ2-1; possible D gene TRBD2, 7 bases. V lost 4 bases and J lost 0, with 13 bases in between. This CDR3 has 16 amino acids. Germline CDR1 ENHRY, CDR2 SYGVKD. CDR3 amino acids: CAISGGGGISYNEQFF. The CDR3 nucleotides are TGTGCCATCAGTGGGGGAGGGGGTATCTCCTACAATGAGCAGTTCTTC.

In this sample, this clone turned up once. The rearrangement links TRBV6-4 to TRBJ1-1; D unresolved. CDR3 length: 12 amino acids. V was clipped by 0 bases and J by 8 bases, with 7 bases between them. Germline lookup yields CDR1 MRHNA and CDR2 SNTAGT. CDR3 sequence (DNA): TGTGCCAGCAGTGACTCAGGTGGGGAAGCTTTCTTT. This encodes CASSDSGGEAFF.

The sample holds one count of this clone. The chain links TRBV19 to TRBJ2-1; TRBD1 might be the D (6 bases). This CDR3 is built from 17 residues. Deletions cut 7 bases from V and 7 bases from J, with 26 bases between. Germline CDR1 LNHDA, CDR2 SQIVND (reference sequence). This CDR3 is CASTLTTGDLHLNEQFF. The CDR3, as DNA: TGTGCCAGTACCTTGACGACAGGAGATCTTCATCTTAATGAGCAGTTCTTC.

The V call is TRBV4-1, the J call TRBJ1-4; 10 bases match TRBD1. Germline V gene sequence: CDR1 MGHRA, CDR2 YSYEKL. The J segment lost 7 bases and the V segment lost 7 bases, leaving 12 bases of the junction unmatched. There are 16 residues in the CDR3. DNA of the CDR3: TGCGCCAGCAAATCCGGGACAGGGGTAGAGGGTGAAAAACTGTTTTTT. This gives the protein CASKSGTGVEGEKLFF.

This rearrangement joins TRBV28 to TRBJ1-1; D is perhaps TRBD1 (6 bases). CDR1 MDHEN and CDR2 SYDVKM come from the germline V gene. There are 15 residues in the CDR3. Trimming shortened V by 5 bases and J by 3 bases, and 16 bases separated the two germline ends. The CDR3 coding sequence is TGTGCCAGCAGTCCCATCAGGGGCCAAGACACTGAAGCTTTCTTT. The encoded protein is CASSPIRGQDTEAFF.

This rearrangement joins TRBV29-1 to TRBJ2-3, with TRBD2 matching 9 bases. After removal of 3 bases from V and 3 bases from J, the junction contained 10 bases not matched to a gene. Germline V gene data show CDR1 as SQVTM and CDR2 as ANQGSEA. The CDR3 is made up of 16 amino acids. In DNA, the CDR3 is TGCAGCGTTGATTGGTCTAGCGGGATTGGTACAGATACGCAGTATTTT. The encoded protein is CSVDWSSGIGTDTQYF.

The chain combines TRBV29-1 with TRBJ2-2, with a possible D match to TRBD1 (5 bases). V lost 5 bases and J 2 bases, leaving 9 bases between the germline ends. Per the germline V gene, CDR1 is SQVTM and CDR2 is ANQGSEA. The CDR3 totals 13 residues. CDR3 in DNA: TGCAGCGTTCCACGGACAAACACCGGGGAGCTGTTTTTT. Residues: CSVPRTNTGELFF.

The chain joins TRBV7-3 to TRBJ2-5, with D possibly TRBD2 on 5 matching bases. The J call may be incorrect, as the DNA end agrees better with TRBJ2-7. Germline CDR1 SGHTA, CDR2 FQGTGA. The CDR3 has 15 amino acids. CDR3 residues: CASSLTSGESDEQYF. For the CDR3, the DNA is TGTGCCAGCAGCTTAACGTCCGGGGAGAGCGACGAGCAGTACTTC.

The chain recombines TRBV4-1 with TRBJ2-7; D not resolved. The length of the CDR3 is 15 residues. Germline V gene sequence: CDR1 MGHRA, CDR2 YSYEKL. With 0 bases removed from V and 4 bases from J, the gap between germline ends came to 13 bases. Here the CDR3 reads CASSQDLAVTYEQYF. The CDR3 bases are TGCGCCAGCAGCCAAGATCTGGCGGTAACTTACGAGCAGTACTTC.